Listed below are T cell receptor beta chains from one sample, sequenced in a study of graft-versus-host responses after intestinal transplantation. Profiled with immunoSEQ multiplex PCR; TCRdb holds only in-frame clones, not every one. The repertoire consists of about 15,000 clones, with around 77% occurring once and the leading ten covering around 7.4%. This sample comprised ileum tissue, obtained approximately 420 days after intestinal transplant. These receptors were taken from a human patient who received an intestinal transplant, so some T cells may come from the graft donor. The CDR3 runs from the conserved cysteine through the conserved F or W. A D gene is named only where the DNA matches it firmly. Some rows mark clone size as missing; the rest say once, few, many or name a class of expanded clone.

TRBJ1-6 | TRBD1 | TRBV5-3 | . | TGTGCCAGAAGCTTCCGGGACAGCTCCTATAATTCACCCCTCCACTTT | CARSFRDSSYNSPLHF
TRBJ1-6 | . | TRBV9 | once | TGTGCCAGCAGCGTATTTGGGGGGGATAATTCACCCCTCCACTTT | CASSVFGGDNSPLHF
TRBJ2-3 | . | TRBV6-4 | . | TGTGCCAGCAGTGACTCGCGGGACACAGATACGCAGTATTTT | CASSDSRDTDTQYF
TRBJ2-7 | TRBD1 | TRBV6-1 | . | TGTGCCAGCAGTTCCCGGACAGGGGGCGCGGGGGAGCAGTACTTC | CASSSRTGGAGEQYF
TRBJ2-2 | . | TRBV7-9 | . | TGTGCCAGCAGCCCCCCTATAGCGGCAGCGAACACCGGGGAGCTGTTTTTT | CASSPPIAAANTGELFF
TRBJ2-3 | TRBD2 | TRBV9 | . | TGTGCCAGCAGCTTAGCGGGAACTAGCACAGATACGCAGTATTTT | CASSLAGTSTDTQYF
TRBJ2-1 | . | TRBV7-9 | . | TGTGCCAGCGGGGGGCTTGGGGGAGCCACCTACAATGAGCAGTTCTTC | CASGGLGGATYNEQFF
TRBJ2-1 | TRBD2 | TRBV6-5 | . | TGTGCCAGCAGTTCTCTCGGTAGCGGGATGGAAGATGAGCAGTTCTTC | CASSSLGSGMEDEQFF
TRBJ2-2 | . | TRBV4-1 | once | TGCGCCAGCAGCCTAGGACCATCGAACACCGGGGAGCTGTTTTTT | CASSLGPSNTGELFF
TRBJ2-3 | . | TRBV5-1 | . | TGCGCCAGCAGCGGTACGGATGGAGATACGCAGTATTTT | CASSGTDGDTQYF
TRBJ2-2 | . | TRBV7-2 | . | TGTGCAGCCTCTACAGGGATTCCCGGGGAGCTGTTTTTT | CAASTGIPGELFF
TRBJ2-3 | TRBD1 | TRBV2 | . | TGTGCCAGCAGTGGGACAGGGGGTCTTGGCACAGATACGCAGTATTTT | CASSGTGGLGTDTQYF
TRBJ2-7 | TRBD1 | TRBV13 | . | TGTGCCAGCAGCTTAGTTTGGGGGACAGGAATCGACGAGCAGTACTTC | CASSLVWGTGIDEQYF
TRBJ2-1 | TRBD2 | TRBV5-1 | once | TGCGCCAGCAGCTTGGGGTGGACTAGGAGCAATGAGCAGTTCTTC | CASSLGWTRSNEQFF
TRBJ1-1 | . | TRBV5-4 | . | TGTGCCAGCAGGTACGACAGGTCTGAAGCTTTCTTT | CASRYDRSEAFF
TRBJ1-1 | . | TRBV9 | . | TGTGCCAGTGGAAAGGGACCCAACACTGAAGCTTTCTTT | CASGKGPNTEAFF
TRBJ2-4 | TRBD1 | TRBV6-5 | . | TGTGCCAGCAGACGGGACAGTAGAAACATTCAGTACTTC | CASRRDSRNIQYF
TRBJ2-7 | . | TRBV7-4 | . | TGTGCCAGCAGCCTAGCCCAACTGGGTGGCGAGCAGTACTTC | CASSLAQLGGEQYF
TRBJ2-7 | . | TRBV28 | . | TGTGCCAGCAGTTTATCGCCATTTAGACAGGATTATTCCTACGAGCAGTACTTC | CASSLSPFRQDYSYEQYF
TRBJ2-5 | . | TRBV14 | . | TGTGCCAGCAGCCCAGCCCACAGGGTGGGGGAGACCCAGTACTTC | CASSPAHRVGETQYF
TRBJ2-1 | . | TRBV12-5 | once | TGTGCTAGTGGTTTAGAACCCTACAATGAGCAGTTCTTC | CASGLEPYNEQFF
TRBJ2-1 | TRBD2 | TRBV15 | . | TGTGCCACCAGCAGACCAGGGGGCCGTGGGGCACTAGCGGGGACCAAGAATGAGCAGTTCTTC | CATSRPGGRGALAGTKNEQFF
TRBJ2-5 | . | TRBV29-1 | once | TGCAGCGAAGGAAATCGGGCAACCCAGTACTTC | CSEGNRATQYF
TRBJ2-7 | . | TRBV10-3 | . | TGTGCCATCAGGGGCGGACAGTCGGGGGGCTACGAGCAGTACTTC | CAIRGGQSGGYEQYF
TRBJ2-7 | . | TRBV18 | . | TGTGCCACTGCTGGGGGAGGCTCCTACGAGCAGTACTTC | CATAGGGSYEQYF
TRBJ2-4 | . | TRBV4-3 | . | TGCGCCAGCAGCCAAGGAGGCGGGCGGAGCAAAAACATTCAGTACTTC | CASSQGGGRSKNIQYF
TRBJ1-1 | . | TRBV12-5 | . | TGTGCTAGTGGTTGGCACTCACCCCCTGAAGCTTTCTTT | CASGWHSPPEAFF
TRBJ1-2 | . | TRBV9 | . | TGTGCCAGCGGACAGTCGTACTATGGCTACACCTTC | CASGQSYYGYTF
TRBJ2-7 | . | TRBV9 | . | TGTGCCAGCAGCGGCCGGGACGCTACCTACGAGCAGTACTTC | CASSGRDATYEQYF
TRBJ1-5 | . | TRBV19 | . | TGTGCCAGTACCCCCGCGGATGGGTTTCAGCCCCAGCATTTT | CASTPADGFQPQHF
TRBJ1-1 | . | TRBV2 | . | TGTGCCACCTGGGAGCCCGATACTGAAGCTTTCTTT | CATWEPDTEAFF
TRBJ2-2 | TRBD2 | TRBV7-3 | . | TGTGCCAGCAGCCCTGGGACTAGCGGGAGGGAGCTGTTTTTT | CASSPGTSGRELFF
TRBJ1-5 | TRBD1 | TRBV28 | . | TGTGCCAGCAGTCCGGGACAGGGGAAGGGGGTAAACAATCAGCCCCAGCATTTT | CASSPGQGKGVNNQPQHF
TRBJ1-2 | . | TRBV4-3 | . | TGCGCCAGCAGCCAAGATATTTCAGATGTGGGCCGAACAGGGCGAAATGGCTACACCTTC | CASSQDISDVGRTGRNGYTF
TRBJ2-4 | . | TRBV7-9 | . | TGTGCCAGCAGCCGGAGACAGGACCCCCTGCGAGCCATTCAGTACTTC | CASSRRQDPLRAIQYF
TRBJ2-7 | . | TRBV15 | . | TGTGCCACCAGCAGCCGGGATCTAGCGATTTCCTCCTACGAGCAGTACTTC | CATSSRDLAISSYEQYF
TRBJ1-1 | . | TRBV29-1 | . | TGCAGCGTTGTTACGTGGACAGCGAGACTCAACACTGAAGCTTTCTTT | CSVVTWTARLNTEAFF
TRBJ2-7 | . | TRBV6-6 | . | TGTGCCAGCTCTCCGGGTCGGTACGAGCAGTACTTC | CASSPGRYEQYF
TRBJ2-3 | TRBD2 | TRBV11-2 | . | TGTTCCAGCAGCTCAGCCTCGGGGGGGTGGGCTAGCACAGATACGCAGTATTTT | CSSSSASGGWASTDTQYF
TRBJ1-4 | . | TRBV28 | . | TGTGCCAGCAGTTTGTTTGGGGCGGGCGACGAAAAACTGTTTTTT | CASSLFGAGDEKLFF
TRBJ1-2 | . | TRBV6-6 | . | TGTGCCAGCAGACTAGGGACCGCATATGGCTACACCTTC | CASRLGTAYGYTF
TRBJ2-7 | . | TRBV4-1 | . | TGCGCCAGCAGCCAAGAAGGGTGGAGGGAGCAGTACTTC | CASSQEGWREQYF
TRBJ2-7 | TRBD1 | TRBV5-1 | . | TGCGCCAGCAGCCCGGCGGGACAGGGACAGTACGAGCAGTACTTC | CASSPAGQGQYEQYF
TRBJ2-5 | . | TRBV7-9 | . | TGTGCCAGCAGCTTACTAGGCCCCCAAGAGACCCAGTACTTC | CASSLLGPQETQYF
TRBJ2-3 | . | TRBV7-2 | . | TGTGCCAGCAGCCGGGACCGAGTTTCTACGCAGTATTTT | CASSRDRVSTQYF
TRBJ2-1 | . | TRBV28 | . | TGTGCCAGCAATTTTTGGGGCAATGAGCAGTTCTTC | CASNFWGNEQFF
TRBJ2-1 | TRBD2 | TRBV2 | . | TGTGCCAGCAGTGACGGACTAGGATACAATGAGCAGTTCTTC | CASSDGLGYNEQFF
TRBJ1-1 | . | TRBV6-1 | . | TGTGCCAGTCTCAACGTCGGCCCAGTTGAAGCTTTCTTT | CASLNVGPVEAFF
TRBJ2-3 | . | TRBV9 | . | TGTGCCAGCAGCGTAGCCGGGGGTGTGGCAGATACGCAGTATTTT | CASSVAGGVADTQYF
TRBJ1-3 | . | TRBV7-2 | . | TGTGCCAGCAGCGTTGGTTCTGGAAACACCATATATTTT | CASSVGSGNTIYF
TRBJ2-5 | . | TRBV7-9 | . | TGTGCCAGCAGCTTAGGGGGGGGCGGACGCCAAGAGACCCAGTACTTC | CASSLGGGGRQETQYF
TRBJ2-3 | . | TRBV12-5 | . | TGTGCTAGTGGTTTGCAGCGGCCCGGGGATACGCAGTATTTT | CASGLQRPGDTQYF
TRBJ1-5 | . | TRBV28 | . | TGTGCCAGCAGTTCCACGTGGGGGGGGAAGGATCAGCCCCAGCATTTT | CASSSTWGGKDQPQHF
TRBJ2-7 | TRBD2 | TRBV18 | . | TGTGCCAGCTCACCTGCCAGCGGGGGGGCCACCTACGAGCAGTACTTC | CASSPASGGATYEQYF
TRBJ2-2 | . | TRBV6-5 | . | TGTGCCAGCAGGGGAGGAGAGACCGGGGAGCTGTTTTTT | CASRGGETGELFF